This T cell receptor beta chain was obtained from a study of blood T cell repertoires in COVID-19. Overall study context: PBMCs, B-cell-depleted T cells, or T cells provided the cDNA or gDNA that made up the material.

The CDR3 contains 15 residues. Trimming left V 4 bases short and J 8 bases short, with 16 bases between. Per germline, CDR1 KGHDR and CDR2 SFDVKD. Authors' data handling: Reference gene primer amplification in the assay estimated nucleated cell counts. The assay was immunoSEQ multiplex PCR, and TCRdb's table has in-frame clones only and misses some. V and J calls and clone size follow that table, whereas D and trimming were derived from the DNA. This table has fewer than 60,000 clones, approximately 89% appearing once. V and J are TRBV24-1 and TRBJ1-4, with a tentative D call TRBD1 (5 bases). Sample: peripheral blood. The receptor was derived from a man between 60 and 75 years old with acute or convalescent COVID-19. The CDR3 sequence is CATSDPGRGEEKLFF. In DNA form, the CDR3 reads TGTGCCACCAGTGACCCCGGGAGGGGTGAGGAAAAACTGTTTTTT.